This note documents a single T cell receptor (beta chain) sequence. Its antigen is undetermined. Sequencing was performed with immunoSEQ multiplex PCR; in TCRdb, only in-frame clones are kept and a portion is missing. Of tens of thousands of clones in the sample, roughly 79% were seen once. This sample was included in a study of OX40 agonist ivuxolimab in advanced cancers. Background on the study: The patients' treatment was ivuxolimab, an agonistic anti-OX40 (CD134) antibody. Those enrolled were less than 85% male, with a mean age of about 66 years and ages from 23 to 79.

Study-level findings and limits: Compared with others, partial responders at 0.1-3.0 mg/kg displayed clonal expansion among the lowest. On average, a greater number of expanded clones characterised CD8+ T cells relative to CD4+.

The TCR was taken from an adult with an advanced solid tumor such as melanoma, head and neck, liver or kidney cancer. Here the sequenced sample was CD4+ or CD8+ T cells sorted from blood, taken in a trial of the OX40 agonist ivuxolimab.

CDR3 in DNA: TGTGCCAGCAGCGTTGGTGGGACATCGTTAAACTATGGCTACACCTTC. Translated: CASSVGGTSLNYGYTF. This chain joins TRBV9 and TRBJ1-2; maybe TRBD1 (6 bases). Trimming shortened V by 2 bases and J by 2 bases, and 16 bases separated the two germline ends. The CDR3 runs 16 residues. Germline CDR1 reads SGDLS; CDR2 reads YYNGEE.